A single sample is the source of the 11 T cell receptor beta chains below, sequenced in a study of blood T cell repertoires in COVID-19. The repertoire was sequenced with immunoSEQ multiplex PCR; TCRdb's copy has only in-frame clones and lacks some. The table shows 130,000 or so clones, with roughly 85% occurring only once. The source material was peripheral blood. The receptors come from a human donor in a cohort sampled during active COVID-19.

The chain combines TRBV7-2 with TRBJ1-1, with D unresolved. This CDR3 is built from 13 residues. Trimming removed 3 bases from V and 1 base from J, with 6 bases in between. CDR1 SGHTA and CDR2 FQGNSA come from the germline V gene. In nucleotides, the CDR3 is TGTGCCAGCAGCTTCACAGAGAACACTGAAGCTTTCTTT. This codes for CASSFTENTEAFF.

This chain connects TRBV15 to TRBJ2-2, with D perhaps TRBD2 (6 bases). The CDR3 is 11 residues long. Germline V gene lookup returns CDR1 LNHNV and CDR2 YYDKDF (reference sequence). V was pared by 8 bases and J by 6 bases, with 7 bases between. DNA for the CDR3: TGTGCCACCGGAGGGGCCGGGGAGCTGTTTTTT. Residues: CATGGAGELFF.

The chain couples TRBV7-2 to TRBJ2-2; D is ambiguous. Germline V gene lookup returns CDR1 SGHTA and CDR2 FQGNSA. V shed 0 bases and J shed 6 bases, with 14 bases lying between them. This CDR3 contains 16 residues. The CDR3 here is CASSLAELRVPGELFF. The CDR3 coding sequence is TGTGCCAGCAGCTTAGCGGAACTAAGAGTCCCCGGGGAGCTGTTTTTT.

The count of this clone is one. The chain recombines TRBV29-1 with TRBJ2-3; D is possibly TRBD1 (5 bases). Germline V gives CDR1 SQVTM, CDR2 ANQGSEA. The V end was cut by 6 bases, the J end by 2 bases, with 15 bases between. This CDR3 is 14 amino acids long. The CDR3: CSVGNRGPTDTQYF. DNA for the CDR3: TGCAGCGTAGGAAATAGGGGTCCCACAGATACGCAGTATTTT.

This clone was observed once. The chain carries TRBV27 and TRBJ2-5; 8 bases fit TRBD1. This CDR3 contains 14 residues. With V trimmed by 5 bases and J by 7 bases, 9 bases remained unmatched. Germline V gene lookup returns CDR1 MNHEY and CDR2 SMNVEV (reference sequence). The CDR3 DNA is TGTGCCAGCAGTGAAATGACAGGGGCCGGGACCCAGTACTTC. Translating gives CASSEMTGAGTQYF.

This clone turned up a few times. This chain links TRBV6-5 with TRBJ2-3; TRBD2 matches 7 bases. From germline, CDR1 is MNHEY and CDR2 SVGAGI. The CDR3 length is 15 residues. The V and J ends lost 7 bases and 6 bases, in that order; junction bases with no gene match: 13. CDR3 protein: CASTSTRSGTDTQYF. CDR3 DNA sequence: TGTGCCAGCACCTCCACCAGGAGCGGGACCGATACGCAGTATTTT.

V gene TRBV14 combines with J gene TRBJ2-1, with TRBD2 matching 11 bases. This CDR3 is built from 17 residues. Germline lookup yields CDR1 SGHDN and CDR2 FVKESK. Unmatched junction bases numbered 7, after V lost 2 bases and J lost 4 bases. The DNA of the CDR3 is TGTGCCAGCAGCCAACCGACCACTAGCGGGGGTTACAATGAGCAGTTCTTC. Translated: CASSQPTTSGGYNEQFF. The full variable domain, with the rest looked up from reference TRBV14 and TRBJ2-1, is EAGVTQFPSHSVIEKGQTVTLRCDPISGHDNLYWYRRVMGKEIKFLLHFVKESKQDESGMPNNRFLAERTGGTYSTLKVQPAELEDSGVYFCASSQPTTSGGYNEQFFGPGTRLTVL.

This chain uses TRBV6-6 with TRBJ2-1; 11 nucleotides line up with TRBD2. J was trimmed by 0 bases and V by 5 bases; bases with no gene match: 9. There are 18 residues in the CDR3. CDR1 MNHNY and CDR2 SVGAGI come from the germline V gene (reference sequence). The CDR3 bases are TGTGCCAGCAGTCCTCGGGTTAGCGGGAGGGCCTCCTACAATGAGCAGTTCTTC. Its protein is CASSPRVSGRASYNEQFF.

The chain links TRBV13 to TRBJ1-6; D remains ambiguous. CDR1 and CDR2 (germline): PRHDT, FYEKMQ (reference sequence). The CDR3 is 17 amino acids. V was trimmed by 5 bases and J by 9 bases, leaving 23 bases between them. CDR3 in amino acids: CASSRNTGIYSGSPLHF. Here the CDR3 DNA reads TGTGCCAGCAGCCGGAATACCGGGATTTACAGTGGTTCACCCCTCCACTTT.

The chain joins TRBV4-3 to TRBJ2-1, with D possibly being TRBD2 (6 bases). V lost 3 bases, J lost 9 bases, and 9 bases lay in between. The CDR3 spans 12 residues. The V gene's germline CDR1 is LGHNA and CDR2 YSLEER. Here the CDR3 reads CASSQFGSEQFF. The CDR3 bases are TGCGCCAGCAGCCAGTTCGGGAGTGAGCAGTTCTTC.

V is TRBV5-1 and J is TRBJ2-3, with D tentatively TRBD2 (6 bases). The CDR3 totals 18 residues. V was shortened by 3 bases and J by 4 bases, with 24 bases between the two germline ends. Looked up from germline, CDR1 is SGHRS and CDR2 is YFSETQ. CDR3 loop: CASSSTRGFGLGADTQYF. The CDR3 DNA is TGCGCCAGCAGCTCTACCCGGGGGTTCGGTCTCGGGGCAGATACGCAGTATTTT.